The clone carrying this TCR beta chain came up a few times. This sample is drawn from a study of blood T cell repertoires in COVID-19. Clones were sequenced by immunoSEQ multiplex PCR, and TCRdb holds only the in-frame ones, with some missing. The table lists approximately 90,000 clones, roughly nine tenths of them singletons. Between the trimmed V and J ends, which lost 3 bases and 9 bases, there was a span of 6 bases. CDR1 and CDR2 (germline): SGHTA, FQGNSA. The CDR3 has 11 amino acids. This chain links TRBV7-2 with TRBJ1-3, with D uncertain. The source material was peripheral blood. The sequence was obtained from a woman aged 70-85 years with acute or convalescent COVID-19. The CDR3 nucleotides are TGTGCCAGCAGCTTTTTCGGCACCATATATTTT. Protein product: CASSFFGTIYF.